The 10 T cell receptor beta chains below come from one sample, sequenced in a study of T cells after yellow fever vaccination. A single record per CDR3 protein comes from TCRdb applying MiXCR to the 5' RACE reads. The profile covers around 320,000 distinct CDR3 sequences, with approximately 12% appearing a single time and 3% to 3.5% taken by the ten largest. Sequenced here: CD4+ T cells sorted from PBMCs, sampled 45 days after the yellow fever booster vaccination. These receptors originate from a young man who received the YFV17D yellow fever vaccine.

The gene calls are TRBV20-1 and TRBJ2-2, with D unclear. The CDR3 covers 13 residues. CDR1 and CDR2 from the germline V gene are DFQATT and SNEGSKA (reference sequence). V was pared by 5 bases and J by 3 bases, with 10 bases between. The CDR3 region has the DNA TGCAGTGCTCCCTGGTCTTACACCGGGGAGCTGTTTTTT. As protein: CSAPWSYTGELFF.

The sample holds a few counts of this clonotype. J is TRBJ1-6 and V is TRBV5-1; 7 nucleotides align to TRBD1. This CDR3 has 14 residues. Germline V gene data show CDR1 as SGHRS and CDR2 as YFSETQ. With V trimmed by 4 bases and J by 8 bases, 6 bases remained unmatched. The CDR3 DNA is TGCGCCAGCAGCCAGGACGGACAGGATTCACCCCTCCACTTT. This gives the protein CASSQDGQDSPLHF. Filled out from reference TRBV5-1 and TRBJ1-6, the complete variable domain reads KAGVTQTPRYLIKTRGQQVTLSCSPISGHRSVSWYQQTPGQGLQFLFEYFSETQRNKGNFPGRFSGRQFSNSRSEMNVSTLELGDSALYLCASSQDGQDSPLHFGNGTRLTVT.

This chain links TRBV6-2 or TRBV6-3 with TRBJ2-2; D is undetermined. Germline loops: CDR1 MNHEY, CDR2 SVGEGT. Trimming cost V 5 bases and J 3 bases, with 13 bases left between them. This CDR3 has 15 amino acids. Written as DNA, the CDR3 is TGTGCCAGCAGTGGCAGTCGGGTTCACACCGGGGAGCTGTTTTTT. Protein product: CASSGSRVHTGELFF.

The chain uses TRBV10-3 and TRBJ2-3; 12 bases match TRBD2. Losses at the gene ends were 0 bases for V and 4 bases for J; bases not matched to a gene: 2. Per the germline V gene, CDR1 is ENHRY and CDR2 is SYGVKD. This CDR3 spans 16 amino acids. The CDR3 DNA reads TGTGCCATCAGTGAGTCACGACTAGCGGGGGCAGATACGCAGTATTTT. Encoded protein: CAISESRLAGADTQYF.

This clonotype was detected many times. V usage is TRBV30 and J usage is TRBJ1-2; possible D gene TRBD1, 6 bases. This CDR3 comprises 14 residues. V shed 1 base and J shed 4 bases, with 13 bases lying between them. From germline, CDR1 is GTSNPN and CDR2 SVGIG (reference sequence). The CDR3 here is CAWSDYRDTYGYTF. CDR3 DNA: TGTGCCTGGAGTGATTACCGGGACACCTATGGCTACACCTTC.

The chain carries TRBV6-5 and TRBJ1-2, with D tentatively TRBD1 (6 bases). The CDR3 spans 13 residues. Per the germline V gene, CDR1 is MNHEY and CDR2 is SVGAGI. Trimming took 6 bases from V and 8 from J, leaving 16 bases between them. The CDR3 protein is CASRFPGGAGYTF. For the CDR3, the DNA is TGTGCCAGCAGGTTCCCCGGGGGCGCCGGCTACACCTTC.

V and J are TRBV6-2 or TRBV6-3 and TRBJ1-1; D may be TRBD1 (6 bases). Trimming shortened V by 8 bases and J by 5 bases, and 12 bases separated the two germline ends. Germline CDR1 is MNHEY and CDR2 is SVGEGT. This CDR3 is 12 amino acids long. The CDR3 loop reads CASLRGLTEAFF. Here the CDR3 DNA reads TGTGCCAGCCTGCGGGGGCTGACTGAAGCTTTCTTT.

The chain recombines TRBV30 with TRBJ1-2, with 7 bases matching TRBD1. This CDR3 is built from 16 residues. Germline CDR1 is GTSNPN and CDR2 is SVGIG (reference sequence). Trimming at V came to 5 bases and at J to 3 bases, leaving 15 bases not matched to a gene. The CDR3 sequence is CAWSRDVRGPHYGYTF. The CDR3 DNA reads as TGTGCCTGGTCGAGGGATGTGAGGGGGCCTCACTATGGCTACACCTTC.

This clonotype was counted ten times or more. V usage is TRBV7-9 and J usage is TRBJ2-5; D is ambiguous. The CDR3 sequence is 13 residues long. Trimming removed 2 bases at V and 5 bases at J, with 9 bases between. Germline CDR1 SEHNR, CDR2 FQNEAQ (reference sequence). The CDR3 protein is CASSLFVGETQYF. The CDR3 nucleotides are TGTGCCAGCAGCTTATTCGTTGGGGAGACCCAGTACTTC.

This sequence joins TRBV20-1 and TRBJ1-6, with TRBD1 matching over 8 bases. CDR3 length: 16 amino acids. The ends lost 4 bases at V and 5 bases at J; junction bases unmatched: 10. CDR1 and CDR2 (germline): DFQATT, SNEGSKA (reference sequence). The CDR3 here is CSATDRRTGNNSPLHF. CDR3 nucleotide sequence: TGCAGTGCTACCGACCGGCGGACAGGGAATAATTCACCCCTCCACTTT.